The source of this T cell receptor beta chain is a study of T cell responses to AZD1222 COVID-19 vaccine. Regarding the study as a whole: A mostly white British donor set with more females was recruited, and clonal diversity was possibly underestimated.

Repertoires were generated with immunoSEQ multiplex PCR, while TCRdb's copy carries only in-frame clones and drops some. The sample includes roughly 120,000 clones, 94% seen only once; the top ten take about 3.1%. The V segment lost 1 base and the J segment 2 bases; nucleotides outside the gene matches: 4. CDR3 length equals 15 residues. CDR1 and CDR2 (germline): LGHDT, YNNKEL (reference sequence). As regards this clone: The antigen remains undetermined.

The input for sequencing was peripheral blood, taken 28 days after the second AZD1222 dose. The sequence was obtained from an adult who received the AZD1222 COVID-19 vaccine. The V and J genes are TRBV3-1 (or the pseudogene TRBV3-2) and TRBJ2-7, with 8 bases identical to TRBD1. The CDR3 DNA reads TGTGCCAGCAGCCAAGTCGGCAGGGGGCCCTACGAGCAGTACTTC. It is translated as CASSQVGRGPYEQYF.